A selection of T cell receptor beta chains follows, all from one sample in a study of cytotoxic CD8 clonotypes in ibrutinib-treated CLL. The table came from immunoSEQ multiplex PCR; TCRdb's copy has only in-frame clones and leaves some out. The data hold about 130,000 clones, with approximately 85% observed a single time. Material: PBMCs, obtained after 24 months of ibrutinib treatment. The receptors here all came from a human donor with chronic lymphocytic leukemia. Each CDR3 is given without its conserved first and last residue. Each record gives: V gene, clone size, J gene, CDR3 protein. Where a row states a size, it is once, few, many or the class of an expanded clone; other rows omit it.

v_gene: TRBV5-5
abundance: -
j_gene: TRBJ1-5
CDR3aa: ASSLAGDRAFHQPQH

v_gene: TRBV6-5
abundance: once
j_gene: TRBJ1-2
CDR3aa: ASSLDNYGYT

v_gene: TRBV5-1
abundance: -
j_gene: TRBJ1-1
CDR3aa: ASSRAGDRVTEAF

v_gene: TRBV4-3
abundance: few
j_gene: TRBJ2-4
CDR3aa: ASSQANSILNIQY

v_gene: TRBV4-2
abundance: -
j_gene: TRBJ2-1
CDR3aa: ASSLVDILGSGKWGEQF

v_gene: TRBV28
abundance: -
j_gene: TRBJ2-1
CDR3aa: ASSPQRGLNNEQF

v_gene: TRBV28
abundance: -
j_gene: TRBJ2-7
CDR3aa: ASRTGQGFHEQY

v_gene: TRBV7-2
abundance: -
j_gene: TRBJ2-3
CDR3aa: ASSSGTSAFYTQY

v_gene: TRBV18
abundance: -
j_gene: TRBJ2-1
CDR3aa: ASSPPESGSFSEQF

v_gene: TRBV11-2
abundance: -
j_gene: TRBJ2-5
CDR3aa: ASRPTGTAGKETQY

v_gene: TRBV4-3
abundance: -
j_gene: TRBJ2-6
CDR3aa: ASSQGSTSGRGGANVLT

v_gene: TRBV28
abundance: -
j_gene: TRBJ1-4
CDR3aa: ASSLGGGTNEKLF

v_gene: TRBV5-4
abundance: -
j_gene: TRBJ2-4
CDR3aa: ASSLELKNIQY

v_gene: TRBV28
abundance: -
j_gene: TRBJ2-2
CDR3aa: ASSRGGSTGELF

v_gene: TRBV7-2
abundance: -
j_gene: TRBJ2-1
CDR3aa: ASSLAATLPAGGGVQF

v_gene: TRBV7-3
abundance: -
j_gene: TRBJ1-3
CDR3aa: ASSRDSLSGNTIY

v_gene: TRBV5-4
abundance: -
j_gene: TRBJ2-3
CDR3aa: ASSLPDRARYTQY

v_gene: TRBV2
abundance: -
j_gene: TRBJ2-7
CDR3aa: ASIIPGQDYEQY

v_gene: TRBV5-4
abundance: -
j_gene: TRBJ2-3
CDR3aa: ASSLGLADKADTQY

v_gene: TRBV10-3
abundance: -
j_gene: TRBJ1-1
CDR3aa: AISARNVQGALNTEAF

v_gene: TRBV7-2
abundance: -
j_gene: TRBJ1-2
CDR3aa: ASSLNYRDRGYGYT

v_gene: TRBV19
abundance: -
j_gene: TRBJ1-1
CDR3aa: ASRSMDPASDTEAF

v_gene: TRBV19
abundance: -
j_gene: TRBJ2-5
CDR3aa: ASSSAGGTQETQY

v_gene: TRBV2
abundance: -
j_gene: TRBJ1-5
CDR3aa: ASSGSTTGARRQPQH

v_gene: TRBV7-3
abundance: -
j_gene: TRBJ2-4
CDR3aa: ASSLGQGDKNIQY

v_gene: TRBV5-6
abundance: -
j_gene: TRBJ1-1
CDR3aa: ASSLVVVTEAF

v_gene: TRBV2
abundance: once
j_gene: TRBJ2-7
CDR3aa: ASSENRASGGYEQY

v_gene: TRBV15
abundance: -
j_gene: TRBJ1-2
CDR3aa: ATSRDRSYT

v_gene: TRBV9
abundance: medium-sized
j_gene: TRBJ1-4
CDR3aa: ASSGGGQNEKLF

v_gene: TRBV19
abundance: -
j_gene: TRBJ1-3
CDR3aa: ASSSADLQRNTIY

v_gene: TRBV11-2
abundance: -
j_gene: TRBJ1-3
CDR3aa: ASSPRVTGNTIY

v_gene: TRBV6-5
abundance: -
j_gene: TRBJ2-7
CDR3aa: ASSYGGTSGSYEQY

v_gene: TRBV7-2
abundance: -
j_gene: TRBJ2-1
CDR3aa: ASSHKVAGGPDEQF